The clone carrying this T cell receptor (beta chain) was detected only a few times. This specimen comes from a study of identical twins. The CDR3 has 16 residues. Germline CDR1 and CDR2: SEHNR and FQNEAQ (reference sequence). The trim removed 5 bases at V and 0 bases at J, leaving 9 bases unmatched. cDNA molecules carried unique molecular identifiers, and template switching added a universal primer site. Using its own MiXCR run on the 5' RACE reads, TCRdb lists one record per CDR3 protein. This sample carries hundreds of thousands of distinct CDR3 sequences, 7.5% of them seen once, and the ten largest clones take 1.9%. The sample also formed part of further work on yellow fever vaccine responses in identical twins.

The chain employs TRBV7-9 and TRBJ2-7; 8 nucleotides align to TRBD2. Sequencing input: memory (CD45RO+) T cells sorted from blood. The clonotype originates from a woman aged 18-35 years in good health. The CDR3 DNA follows: TGTGCCAGCAGCCCGAGAGCGGGGGCATTCTCCTACGAGCAGTACTTC. Translating it yields CASSPRAGAFSYEQYF.